Listed below are T cell receptor beta chains from one sample, sequenced in a study of neurological immune-mediated disorders. TCRdb analysed the 5' RACE reads with MiXCR anew, one entry per CDR3 protein. The data contain more than 70,000 distinct CDR3 sequences, about 10% of them singletons. Sequences were obtained from PBMCs. The receptors were gathered from a man younger than 45 in good health. CDR3s leave out the opening cysteine and the closing phenylalanine or tryptophan. Fields, in order: V gene, clone size, D gene, CDR3 protein. The D gene is left open where the match is weak. For some rows the clone size is stated as once, few or many, or as a class when expanded; others skip it.

>TRBV3-1|.|.
ASSSEGSYEQY
>TRBV20-1|many|TRBD1
SASPPGGGSTEAF
>TRBV5-1|many|TRBD1
ASSASVPDDRGYGYT
>TRBV19|.|TRBD1
ASPGQDGTGELF
>TRBV27|.|TRBD1
ASSSNRGVAYEQY
>TRBV6-6|many|TRBD1
ASSYSGTGPDNEQF
>TRBV5-1|many|.
ASSLVTSGAYGYT
>TRBV5-1|once|.
ASSRQDSSTEAF
>TRBV5-1|few|TRBD1
ASSPGQAIADTQY
>TRBV4-1|many|.
ASSQSPVGNQPQH
>TRBV5-1|many|TRBD1
ASSLVGGQGSANQPQH
>TRBV7-7|.|.
ASSPRTAGGELF
>TRBV3-1|many|TRBD2
ASSLTSDEQY
>TRBV29-1|many|TRBD1
SVDGAPRDRGETQY
>TRBV14|many|.
ASSQIGRYGYT